The 23 T cell receptor beta chains below all came from one sample that was sequenced in a study of CD8 T cells in ankylosing spondylitis. TCRdb fed the 5' RACE reads into MiXCR, producing one record per CDR3 protein. The sample consists of approximately 200,000 distinct CDR3 sequences, about 13% of them appearing once. The sequenced sample was blood, either unsorted or a sorted T cell fraction (not recorded which). These receptors all stem from a male donor with ankylosing spondylitis or in good health (not recorded which).

This chain connects TRBV2 to TRBJ2-2, with D possibly TRBD2 on 5 matching bases. V lost 7 bases and J 7 bases, leaving 13 bases between the germline ends. CDR1 is SNHLY and CDR2 is FYNNEI in the germline V gene. This CDR3 has 13 residues. CDR3 DNA sequence: TGTGCCAGCACCCCACGGGGTGGCGGGGAGCTGTTTTTT. It encodes CASTPRGGGELFF.

This clonotype was observed many times. The chain carries TRBV29-1 and TRBJ2-1, with D possibly matching TRBD2 (6 bases). V lost 3 bases and J 5 bases, leaving 11 bases between the germline ends. The CDR3 consists of 13 residues. From germline, CDR1 is SQVTM and CDR2 ANQGSEA. The CDR3: CSVDRLGDNEQFF. The CDR3 nucleotides are TGCAGCGTTGACAGACTAGGGGACAATGAGCAGTTCTTC.

The table lists this clonotype with a few counts. CDR3 bases: TGTGCCAGCAGCTTAGATAAAGACAGGCTAGCTTTCTTT. The encoded protein is CASSLDKDRLAFF. The chain links TRBV7-9 to TRBJ1-1; TRBD1 might be the D (6 bases). Trimming left V 1 base short and J 10 bases short, with 13 bases between. The CDR3 loop spans 13 amino acids. The germline gives CDR1 SEHNR, CDR2 FQNEAQ (reference sequence).

This chain uses TRBV4-1 with TRBJ2-1, with 8 bases that match TRBD2. The V gene end was trimmed by 3 bases and the J gene end by 0 bases; junction bases not matched to a gene: 13. The CDR3 contains 19 residues. Germline CDR1 reads MGHRA; CDR2 reads YSYEKL. The CDR3 region is CASSHDIPLAASSYNEQFF. The CDR3 coding sequence is TGCGCCAGCAGCCATGATATCCCACTAGCGGCTAGCTCCTACAATGAGCAGTTCTTC.

This clonotype was recorded at least ten times. The CDR3 coding sequence is TGTGCCAGCAGTGATGAGGGGCATCAGCCCCAGCATTTT. This encodes CASSDEGHQPQHF. V is TRBV6-1 and J is TRBJ1-5, with a possible D match to TRBD1 (5 bases). Trimming shortened V by 3 bases and J by 5 bases, and 8 bases separated the two germline ends. The CDR3 contains 13 residues. Germline-derived CDR1 and CDR2 are MNHNS and SASEGT.

The sample holds a few counts of this clonotype. The chain joins TRBV10-3 to TRBJ2-5; D may be TRBD1 (5 bases). This CDR3 is 14 amino acids long. Trimming left V 2 bases short and J 5 bases short, with 12 bases between. Germline V gives CDR1 ENHRY, CDR2 SYGVKD. The CDR3 is CAISEAGKWETQYF. CDR3 nucleotides: TGTGCCATCAGTGAGGCAGGGAAGTGGGAGACCCAGTACTTC.

The V call is TRBV29-1, the J call TRBJ1-2; D gene unclear. This CDR3 contains 12 residues. V gave up 3 bases and J gave up 8 bases, with 13 bases separating them. Germline loops: CDR1 SQVTM, CDR2 ANQGSEA. The CDR3 DNA sequence: TGCAGCGTTGAGTGGACCGAGGGAGGCTACACCTTC. Protein product: CSVEWTEGGYTF. Filled out from reference TRBV29-1 and TRBJ1-2, the complete variable domain reads SAVISQKPSRDICQRGTSLTIQCQVDSQVTMMFWYRQQPGQSLTLIATANQGSEATYESGFVIDKFPISRPNLTFSTLTVSNMSPEDSSIYLCSVEWTEGGYTFGSGTRLTVV.

The chain joins TRBV2 to TRBJ1-1; D may be TRBD1 (6 bases). The CDR3 runs 15 residues. Germline CDR1 reads SNHLY; CDR2 reads FYNNEI. The V and J ends lost 7 bases and 3 bases respectively, with 18 bases between them. The CDR3, as DNA: TGTGCCAGCACCGCTCTACAGGGAGTTGACACTGAAGCTTTCTTT. Its translation: CASTALQGVDTEAFF.

This clonotype was observed many times. J is TRBJ1-1 and V is TRBV4-1; D may be TRBD1 (6 bases). V lost 0 bases, J lost 1 base, and 9 bases lay in between. Per germline, CDR1 MGHRA and CDR2 YSYEKL. The CDR3 covers 15 residues. Here the CDR3 reads CASSQEGAGNTEAFF. Here the CDR3 DNA reads TGCGCCAGCAGCCAAGAGGGGGCCGGGAACACTGAAGCTTTCTTT.

The sample holds a few counts of this clonotype. The V and J genes are TRBV6-2 or TRBV6-3 and TRBJ1-1, with TRBD1 identical over 7 bases. V was clipped by 2 bases and J by 0 bases; unmatched bases: 9. Germline CDR1 MNHEY, CDR2 SVGEGT. The CDR3 extends over 17 amino acids. DNA of the CDR3: TGTGCCAGCAGTTACGCCGGGGACAGAGGGTTGAACACTGAAGCTTTCTTT. This codes for CASSYAGDRGLNTEAFF.

This clonotype was seen only a few times. The rearrangement joins TRBV4-1 to TRBJ2-7; TRBD1 agrees at 7 bases. V was pared by 4 bases and J by 6 bases, with 6 bases of the junction left unmatched. CDR1 is MGHRA and CDR2 is YSYEKL in the germline V gene. The CDR3 consists of 13 residues. The CDR3 DNA is TGCGCCAGCAGCCCAACAGGGGTTTTCGAGCAGTACTTC. Amino acids: CASSPTGVFEQYF.

The table lists this clonotype with a count of one. The genes are TRBV6-5 and TRBJ2-1; 12 nucleotides match TRBD1. Looked up from germline, CDR1 is MNHEY and CDR2 is SVGAGI. The CDR3 consists of 15 residues. With 2 bases clipped from V and 8 bases from J, the junction kept 4 bases outside the gene matches. The CDR3 region has the DNA TGTGCCAGCAGTTACGGGGGACAGGGGGCGGATGAGCAGTTCTTC. Its protein product is CASSYGGQGADEQFF.

J is TRBJ1-1 and V is TRBV7-9; D unclear. The ends were cut back, 3 bases at V and 1 base at J, with 9 bases in the middle. Looked up from germline, CDR1 is SEHNR and CDR2 is FQNEAQ (reference sequence). The CDR3 extends over 14 amino acids. The CDR3 coding sequence is TGTGCCAGCAGCTTCTGGGCGGAGAACACTGAAGCTTTCTTT. Translated, it gives CASSFWAENTEAFF.

The V and J genes are TRBV6-2 or TRBV6-3 and TRBJ2-1, with D maybe TRBD2 (5 bases). Deletions cut 6 bases from V and 6 bases from J, with 15 bases between. CDR1 is MNHEY and CDR2 is SVGEGT in the germline V gene. The CDR3 extends over 14 amino acids. Here the CDR3 reads CASREREFFNEQFF. DNA for the CDR3: TGTGCCAGCAGAGAAAGGGAGTTCTTCAATGAGCAGTTCTTC.

This clonotype is medium-sized within its sample. The chain joins TRBV27 to TRBJ2-7, with TRBD1 matching over 8 bases. The CDR3 totals 15 residues. V was clipped by 1 base and J by 4 bases; unmatched bases: 6. Germline CDR1 reads MNHEY; CDR2 reads SMNVEV (reference sequence). Here the CDR3 DNA reads TGTGCCAGCAGTTTATTAAAACAGGGGGTATACGAGCAGTACTTC. It yields the protein CASSLLKQGVYEQYF.

This clonotype has a count of ten or more. The chain combines TRBV6-1 with TRBJ2-7, with 7 bases identical to TRBD1. V lost 9 bases and J lost 2; bases outside the gene matches: 10. CDR1 and CDR2 (germline): MNHNS, SASEGT. This CDR3 is built from 14 residues. CDR3 nucleotide sequence: TGTGCCAGTTGTAACAGGGGTTATACCTACGAGCAGTACTTC. Its protein is CASCNRGYTYEQYF.

This clonotype was recorded a few times. This chain links TRBV5-1 with TRBJ2-3; weak D call: TRBD1 (6 bases). The CDR3 has 16 amino acids. Per germline, CDR1 SGHRS and CDR2 YFSETQ. Trimming removed 0 bases at V and 6 bases at J, with 17 bases between. For the CDR3, the DNA is TGCGCCAGCAGCTTGGAGCCAGGGGTTTCCCGGGATACGCAGTATTTT. This gives the protein CASSLEPGVSRDTQYF.

This sequence joins TRBV20-1 and TRBJ1-1; D gene unclear. The ends were cut back, 2 bases at V and 5 bases at J, with 12 bases in the middle. This CDR3 is built from 13 residues. The germline CDR1 and CDR2 sequences are DFQATT and SNEGSKA (reference sequence). The CDR3 DNA follows: TGCAGTGCTAGAACCAACACCGCGACTGAAGCTTTCTTT. This gives the protein CSARTNTATEAFF.

This clonotype was detected a few times. This chain links TRBV12-3 or TRBV12-4 with TRBJ1-2; D remains unclear. The V gene lost 2 bases and the J gene lost 3 bases, with 1 base spanning the gap. This CDR3 comprises 11 residues. The CDR3 DNA is TGTGCCAGCAGTTTACACTATGGCTACACCTTC. It translates to CASSLHYGYTF.

The count of this clonotype is one. The genes are TRBV3-1 and TRBJ2-7; D is possibly TRBD2 (5 bases). Germline assignment: CDR1 LGHDT and CDR2 YNNKEL (reference sequence). Trimming took off 3 bases at V and 0 bases at J, with 12 bases between the two ends. CDR3 length equals 15 residues. The CDR3 DNA is TGTGCCAGCAGCCAGAGGGCCCCAAACTCCTACGAGCAGTACTTC. This gives the protein CASSQRAPNSYEQYF.

This clonotype was seen ten or more times. The genes are TRBV10-3 and TRBJ2-6, with D perhaps TRBD1 (6 bases). V lost 2 bases and J lost 2, with 13 bases in between. This CDR3 is 17 amino acids long. Germline CDR1 ENHRY, CDR2 SYGVKD. The CDR3 DNA reads as TGTGCCATCAGTGAGGAATTCAGGGGCGCTGGGGCCAACGTCCTGACTTTC. Encoded protein: CAISEEFRGAGANVLTF.

The chain joins TRBV20-1 to TRBJ2-7, with 9 bases aligning to TRBD1. Germline V gene lookup returns CDR1 DFQATT and CDR2 SNEGSKA (reference sequence). The CDR3 totals 13 residues. Trimming cost V 6 bases and J 3 bases; bases outside gene matches: 6. In DNA form, the CDR3 reads TGCAGTGCGTGGACAGGGGAAAGCTACGAGCAGTACTTC. This gives the protein CSAWTGESYEQYF.

J is TRBJ2-3 and V is TRBV6-1; 9 positions agree with TRBD1. Losses at the gene ends were 6 bases for V and 4 bases for J; bases not matched to a gene: 8. Germline CDR1 reads MNHNS; CDR2 reads SASEGT. The CDR3 consists of 15 residues. CDR3 nucleotide sequence: TGTGCCAGCAGCTCCGGACAGGGGAGCCCAGATACGCAGTATTTT. Amino acid sequence: CASSSGQGSPDTQYF.